Below, 10 T cell receptor beta chains from the same sample are listed, as sequenced in a study of blood T cell repertoires in COVID-19. Using immunoSEQ multiplex PCR, the repertoire was profiled, and TCRdb retains in-frame clones only, with some absent. The sample includes some 50,000 clones, around 84% seen only once; the top ten take less than 4.5%. The source material was peripheral blood. The receptor set was obtained from a man aged 50-60 years with active COVID-19.

This clone occurred a few times. The chain carries TRBV5-4 and TRBJ1-1; a possible D gene is TRBD1 (6 bases). Germline V lookup: CDR1 SGHNT, CDR2 YYREEE (reference sequence). This CDR3 spans 13 amino acids. V was trimmed by 5 bases and J by 3 bases, leaving 11 bases between them. The CDR3 nucleotides are TGTGCCAGCAGTCTACAGGGATACACTGAAGCTTTCTTT. This translates into CASSLQGYTEAFF.

This chain uses TRBV11-2 with TRBJ2-7; perhaps TRBD2 as D (7 bases). Germline V gene sequence: CDR1 SGHAT, CDR2 FQNNGV. The ends were cut back, 5 bases at V and 7 bases at J, with 21 bases in the middle. The CDR3 contains 15 residues. In DNA form, the CDR3 reads TGTGCCAGCAGCAAAGGTGGGGGGGCCGGAAGGGAGCAGTACTTC. Protein sequence: CASSKGGGAGREQYF.

This CDR3 is CASSLGPGTGEKLFF. In DNA form, the CDR3 reads TGTGCCAGCAGCTTAGGACCCGGGACAGGTGAAAAACTGTTTTTT. The V call is TRBV7-6, the J call TRBJ1-4; 8 bases match TRBD1. The J segment lost 7 bases and the V segment lost 1 base, leaving 5 bases of the junction unmatched. Germline V gene data show CDR1 as SGHVS and CDR2 as FNYEAQ. The CDR3 is 15 residues long.

The chain recombines TRBV29-1 with TRBJ1-1; D gene ambiguous. Deletions cut 1 base from V and 2 bases from J, with 8 bases between. The germline CDR1 and CDR2 sequences are SQVTM and ANQGSEA. The CDR3 extends over 13 amino acids. CDR3 coding DNA: TGCAGCGTTGAAGGGCAGGCCAACACTGAAGCTTTCTTT. It codes for CSVEGQANTEAFF.

The rearrangement links TRBV9 to TRBJ1-1; D remains unclear. CDR3 length: 14 amino acids. Looked up from germline, CDR1 is SGDLS and CDR2 is YYNGEE. The germline V and J ends were trimmed by 4 bases and 4 bases, with 14 bases remaining between them. CDR3 nucleotides: TGTGCCAGCAGCCCGGGATCGGTCGTCACTGAAGCTTTCTTT. Residues: CASSPGSVVTEAFF.

The J gene is TRBJ1-1, the V gene TRBV10-2, with TRBD1 as a possible D gene (6 bases). Germline V gene data show CDR1 as WSHSY and CDR2 as SAAADI. Trimming stripped 5 bases from V and 8 bases from J, with 15 bases between. The CDR3 runs to 13 residues. This CDR3 reads CASSQETRGEAFF. In DNA form, the CDR3 reads TGCGCCAGCAGTCAGGAAACTAGGGGGGAAGCTTTCTTT.

V gene TRBV4-2 combines with J gene TRBJ2-3, with 9 bases identical to TRBD2. CDR3 length equals 15 residues. CDR1 is LGHNA, CDR2 YNFKEQ, per germline. The J segment lost 5 bases and the V segment lost 3 bases, leaving 6 bases of the junction unmatched. CDR3 region: CASSQVAGELDTQYF. The CDR3 DNA reads TGTGCCAGCAGCCAGGTAGCGGGGGAATTAGATACGCAGTATTTT.

This chain uses TRBV10-1 with TRBJ2-2, with D unclear. Trimming cost V 5 bases and J 6 bases, with 13 bases left between them. This CDR3 has 14 amino acids. Germline loops: CDR1 WNHNN, CDR2 SYGVQD (reference sequence). The CDR3 reads CASSTAVVAGELFF. DNA for the CDR3: TGCGCCAGCAGTACAGCCGTTGTCGCCGGGGAGCTGTTTTTT.

V gene TRBV18 combines with J gene TRBJ2-2, with a tentative D call TRBD1 (5 bases). The CDR3 has 14 amino acids. Germline CDR1 reads KGHSH; CDR2 reads LQKENI. The V and J ends lost 3 bases and 0 bases respectively, with 5 bases between them. The CDR3 nucleotides read TGTGCCAGCTCACCGGACACGAACACCGGGGAGCTGTTTTTT. Translating it yields CASSPDTNTGELFF.

This clone appeared once. The chain is built from TRBV27 and TRBJ2-7; 12 bases map to TRBD2. The V segment lost 4 bases and the J segment 3 bases; nucleotides outside the gene matches: 7. The V gene's germline CDR1 is MNHEY and CDR2 SMNVEV (reference sequence). The CDR3 extends over 16 amino acids. CDR3 in DNA: TGTGCCAGCAGTTCCCCACTAGCGGGGGGATTCTACGAGCAGTACTTC. Protein sequence: CASSSPLAGGFYEQYF.